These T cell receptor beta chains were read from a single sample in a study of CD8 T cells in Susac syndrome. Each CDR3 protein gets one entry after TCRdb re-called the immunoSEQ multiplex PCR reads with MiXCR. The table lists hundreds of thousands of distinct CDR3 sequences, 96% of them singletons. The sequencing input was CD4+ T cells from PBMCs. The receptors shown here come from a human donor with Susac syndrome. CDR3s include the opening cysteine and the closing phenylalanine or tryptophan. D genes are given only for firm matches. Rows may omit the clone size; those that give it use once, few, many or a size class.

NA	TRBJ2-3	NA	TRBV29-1	CSVETNTQYF	TGCAGCGTTGAAACCAATACGCAGTATTTT
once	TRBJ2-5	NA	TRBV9	CASSVKQGTSLTEETQYF	TGTGCCAGCAGCGTGAAACAGGGAACATCCTTGACGGAGGAGACCCAGTACTTC
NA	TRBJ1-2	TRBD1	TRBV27	CASSRGGTSYGYTF	TGTGCCAGCAGCAGGGGGGGTACCTCCTATGGCTACACCTTC
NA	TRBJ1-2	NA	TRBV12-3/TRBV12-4	CASTIGDRYGYTF	TGTGCCAGCACCATCGGGGATCGCTATGGCTACACCTTC
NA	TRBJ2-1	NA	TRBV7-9	CASSLQGISYNEQFF	TGTGCCAGCAGCTTACAGGGAATCTCCTACAATGAGCAGTTCTTC
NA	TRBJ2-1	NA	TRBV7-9	CASSTSSGMYNEQFF	TGTGCCAGCAGCACCTCTTCCGGGATGTACAATGAGCAGTTCTTC
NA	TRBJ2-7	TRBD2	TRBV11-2	CASSLASGRAGEQYF	TGTGCCAGCAGCTTAGCTAGCGGGAGGGCCGGCGAGCAGTACTTC
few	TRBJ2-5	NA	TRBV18	CASSRDIQETQYF	TGTGCCAGCTCCCGGGACATTCAAGAGACCCAGTACTTC
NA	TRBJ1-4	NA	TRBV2	CASSEGPLNEKLFF	TGTGCCAGCAGCGAGGGACCGCTTAATGAAAAACTGTTTTTT
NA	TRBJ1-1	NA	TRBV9	CASSVRTLMNTEAFF	TGTGCCAGCAGCGTAAGGACGCTCATGAACACTGAAGCTTTCTTT
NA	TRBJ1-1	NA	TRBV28	CASGFRAVTEAFF	TGTGCCAGCGGATTCAGGGCGGTCACTGAAGCTTTCTTT
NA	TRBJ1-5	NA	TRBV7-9	CASSFGYNQPQHF	TGTGCCAGCAGCTTTGGCTACAATCAGCCCCAGCATTTT
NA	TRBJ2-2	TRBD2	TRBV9	CASSRAGGPTGELFF	TGTGCCAGCAGCAGGGCGGGAGGCCCCACCGGGGAGCTGTTTTTT
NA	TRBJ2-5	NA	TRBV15	CATTSQGRETQYF	TGTGCCACCACTAGCCAAGGACGGGAGACCCAGTACTTC
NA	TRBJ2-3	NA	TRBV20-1	CSAPPGGRGNTDTQYF	TGCAGTGCTCCCCCGGGCGGAAGGGGGAACACAGATACGCAGTATTTT
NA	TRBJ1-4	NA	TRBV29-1	CSVEEGTTNEKLFF	TGCAGCGTTGAAGAAGGGACAACTAATGAAAAACTGTTTTTT
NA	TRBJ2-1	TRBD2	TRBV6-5	CASSYQTSGRGGEQFF	TGTGCCAGCAGTTACCAGACTAGCGGGAGGGGAGGTGAGCAGTTCTTC
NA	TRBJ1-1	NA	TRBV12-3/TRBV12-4	CASSFGTRDAFF	TGTGCCAGCAGTTTTGGGACACGGGACGCTTTCTTT
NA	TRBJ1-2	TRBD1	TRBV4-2	CASSQDRGPNYGYTF	TGTGCCAGCAGCCAAGATAGGGGGCCCAACTATGGCTACACCTTC
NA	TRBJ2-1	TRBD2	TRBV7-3	CASSLSGGSSYNEQFF	TGTGCCAGCAGCCTAAGTGGCGGGAGCTCCTACAATGAGCAGTTCTTC
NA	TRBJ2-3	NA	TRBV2	CASTQYTDTQYF	TGTGCCAGCACCCAATATACAGATACGCAGTATTTT
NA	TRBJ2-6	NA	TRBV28	CASSERANVLTF	TGTGCCAGCAGCGAGCGGGCCAACGTCCTGACTTTC
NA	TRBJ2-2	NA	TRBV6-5	CASRTGGLTTGELFF	TGTGCCAGCAGGACAGGAGGGTTAACCACCGGGGAGCTGTTTTTT
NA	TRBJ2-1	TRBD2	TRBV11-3	CASSHGGGGNEQFF	TGTGCCAGCTCCCACGGGGGGGGCGGTAATGAGCAGTTCTTC
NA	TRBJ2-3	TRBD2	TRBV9	CASSARAGGGTDTQYF	TGTGCCAGCAGCGCCCGAGCGGGAGGGGGCACAGATACGCAGTATTTT
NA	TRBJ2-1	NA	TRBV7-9	CASSHDYREQFF	TGTGCCAGCAGCCACGATTATCGTGAGCAGTTCTTC
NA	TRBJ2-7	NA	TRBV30	CAWGGRGGAYVEQYF	TGTGCCTGGGGAGGTAGGGGAGGTGCGTACGTCGAGCAGTACTTC
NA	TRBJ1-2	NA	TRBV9	CASTHGQTYTGYTF	TGTGCCAGCACCCACGGGCAGACCTACACCGGCTACACCTTC
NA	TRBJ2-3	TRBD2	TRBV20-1	CSAEMRTSGRSTDTQYF	TGCAGTGCTGAGATGAGGACTAGCGGGAGGAGCACAGATACGCAGTATTTT
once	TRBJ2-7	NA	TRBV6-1	CASSLRRTPTYEQYF	TGTGCCAGCAGCCTAAGGCGGACTCCGACCTACGAGCAGTACTTC
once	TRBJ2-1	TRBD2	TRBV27	CASSFGLAGVSLNEQFF	TGTGCCAGCAGTTTCGGACTAGCGGGAGTTTCTTTGAATGAGCAGTTCTTC
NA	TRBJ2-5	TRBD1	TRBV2	CASGVQGAGETQYF	TGTGCCAGCGGGGTACAGGGGGCGGGAGAGACCCAGTACTTC
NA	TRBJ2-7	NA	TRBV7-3	CASSSGQKEQYF	TGTGCCAGCAGCTCTGGACAGAAAGAGCAGTACTTC
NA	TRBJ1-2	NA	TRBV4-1	CASSQGRDTKKRGTF	TGCGCCAGCAGCCAAGGCCGGGACACCAAAAAGAGGGGCACCTTC
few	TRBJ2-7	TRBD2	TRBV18	CASSPGLAYEQYF	TGTGCCAGCTCACCGGGACTAGCCTACGAGCAGTACTTC
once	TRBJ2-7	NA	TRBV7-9	CASSLASSGRSNYEQYF	TGTGCCAGCAGCTTAGCCTCCTCGGGGCGGAGCAACTACGAGCAGTACTTC
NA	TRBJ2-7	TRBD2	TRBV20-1	CSADPTAGGYEQYF	TGCAGTGCCGACCCCACTGCGGGAGGGTACGAGCAGTACTTC